This T cell receptor (beta chain) originates from a study of spatial heterogeneity in lung cancer. Study in general: Sequence detection consistently recorded a greater number of beta-chain than alpha-chain sequences. Study-level findings and limits: Resection blood, more than follow-up blood, showed ubiquitous expanded tumor TCRs.

Time point: sample taken at primary tumor resection. Losses at the gene ends were 3 bases for V and 2 bases for J; bases not matched to a gene: 11. The CDR3 is made up of 17 amino acids. Germline CDR1 MGHDK, CDR2 SYGVNS. A unique molecular identifier was attached to every TCR cDNA molecule. TCRdb reanalysed the 5' RACE reads using MiXCR and keeps one entry per CDR3 protein. This sample has 55,000 to 70,000 distinct CDR3 sequences, with roughly 6.4% found just once. This clonotype has at least ten counts. What it binds is not known. The input for sequencing was PBMCs, taken at surgery. V usage is TRBV25-1 and J usage is TRBJ2-7; TRBD1 aligns across 9 bases. The sequence came from a female donor with early-stage non-small cell lung cancer. CDR3 coding DNA: TGTGCCAGCAGTGAGGACAGGGGCCGCGGGGACCCCTACGAGCAGTACTTC. It translates to CASSEDRGRGDPYEQYF.